Following are 21 T cell receptor beta chains from one sample sequenced in a study of blood T cell repertoires in COVID-19. Sequencing was performed with immunoSEQ multiplex PCR; in TCRdb, only in-frame clones are kept and a portion is missing. This sample has some 45,000 clones, with about 83% found just once. Sequencing used peripheral blood. The receptors derive from an elderly man in a cohort sampled during active COVID-19.

The V and J genes are TRBV5-1 and TRBJ2-1, with 16 bases identical to TRBD2. CDR1 and CDR2 from the germline V gene are SGHRS and YFSETQ. With 4 bases clipped from V and 10 bases from J, the junction kept 8 bases outside the gene matches. The CDR3 consists of 16 residues. CDR3 nucleotide sequence: TGCGCCAGCAGCCCGGGGACTAGCGGGGGGGGCTCGGAGCAGTTCTTC. It is translated as CASSPGTSGGGSEQFF.

The rearrangement links TRBV24-1 to TRBJ2-2, with 8 nucleotides matching TRBD1. The CDR3 is made up of 15 amino acids. Per germline, CDR1 KGHDR and CDR2 SFDVKD. V gave up 10 bases and J gave up 0 bases; unmatched junction bases: 6. For the CDR3, the DNA is TGTGCCACAGCTAGGACAGGGACGAACACCGGGGAGCTGTTTTTT. This translates into CATARTGTNTGELFF.

This clone was counted once. The CDR3 DNA reads TGTGCCAGCACTTGGGGTAGCGGGGGGGCCTCCGAGCAGTACTTC. Its translation is CASTWGSGGASEQYF. This chain links TRBV7-9 with TRBJ2-7; 11 positions match TRBD2. The CDR3 runs 15 residues. Looked up from germline, CDR1 is SEHNR and CDR2 is FQNEAQ (reference sequence). Trimming removed 7 bases from V and 6 bases from J; junction bases left unmatched: 11. The full variable domain, with the rest looked up from reference TRBV7-9 and TRBJ2-7, is DTGVSQNPRHKITKRGQNVTFRCDPISEHNRLYWYRQTLGQGPEFLTYFQNEAQLEKSRLLSDRFSAERPKGSFSTLEIQRTEQGDSAMYLCASTWGSGGASEQYFGPGTRLTVT.

The gene calls are TRBV11-2 and TRBJ1-5; a possible D gene is TRBD1 (6 bases). There are 15 residues in the CDR3. Germline V gene lookup returns CDR1 SGHAT and CDR2 FQNNGV. Trimming left V 5 bases short and J 3 bases short, with 14 bases between. CDR3 bases: TGTGCCAGCAGCACAGGGACGGCTAACAATCAGCCCCAGCATTTT. Its protein is CASSTGTANNQPQHF.

Comments on this clone: Other DNA sequences in this sample translate to the same CDR3. The V call is TRBV5-1, the J call TRBJ2-5; D remains ambiguous. V gave up 0 bases and J gave up 2 bases, with 5 bases separating them. The CDR3 runs 13 residues. The V gene's germline CDR1 is SGHRS and CDR2 YFSETQ. CDR3 in DNA: TGCGCCAGCAGCTTGGGGCAGCAAGAGACCCAGTACTTC. Translation: CASSLGQQETQYF.

This clone was seen a single time. The CDR3 bases are TGTGCCAGCAGCTTAGAGACAGGTAGCAATCAGCCCCAGCATTTT. It codes for CASSLETGSNQPQHF. The chain is built from TRBV11-2 and TRBJ1-5; a weak D match, TRBD1 (6 bases). V dropped 0 bases and J dropped 0 bases, with 6 bases sitting between them. Germline values: CDR1 SGHAT, CDR2 FQNNGV. There are 15 residues in the CDR3.

The V and J genes are TRBV19 and TRBJ2-7; 8 bases line up with TRBD1. Germline V lookup: CDR1 LNHDA, CDR2 SQIVND (reference sequence). The ends lost 4 bases at V and 1 base at J; junction bases unmatched: 6. This CDR3 has 15 amino acids. The CDR3 coding sequence is TGTGCCAGTAGTACAGGGGGCTCTGTGTCCTACGAGCAGTACTTC. It specifies CASSTGGSVSYEQYF.

The chain's CDR3 is CASSPTGLNEKLFF. CDR3 in DNA: TGTGCCAGCAGTCCGACAGGGCTTAATGAAAAACTGTTTTTT. This chain uses TRBV28 with TRBJ1-4; 7 bases are shared with TRBD1. V shed 5 bases, J shed 4 bases, and the junction held 4 bases outside the gene matches. The V gene's germline CDR1 is MDHEN and CDR2 SYDVKM. The CDR3 runs to 14 residues.

This clone was observed a few times. CDR3 sequence (DNA): TGTGCCAGTAGTATCCCACAGTACGGTCAGCCCCAGCATTTT. Amino acids: CASSIPQYGQPQHF. The chain couples TRBV19 to TRBJ1-5; D gene ambiguous. The CDR3 loop spans 14 amino acids. V gave up 3 bases and J gave up 6 bases, with 12 bases separating them. The germline CDR1 and CDR2 sequences are LNHDA and SQIVND (reference sequence). The whole variable domain, remainder taken from reference TRBV19 and TRBJ1-5, is DGGITQSPKYLFRKEGQNVTLSCEQNLNHDAMYWYRQDPGQGLRLIYYSQIVNDFQKGDIAEGYSVSREKKESFPLTVTSAQKNPTAFYLCASSIPQYGQPQHFGDGTRLSIL.

This rearrangement joins TRBV28 to TRBJ2-2; 14 nucleotides agree with TRBD2. The germline gives CDR1 MDHEN, CDR2 SYDVKM. The CDR3 is made up of 20 amino acids. Trimming removed 6 bases from V and 0 bases from J; junction bases left unmatched: 12. This CDR3 reads CASSLVGLAGVMANTGELFF. Written as DNA, the CDR3 is TGTGCCAGCAGCCTAGTGGGACTAGCGGGGGTCATGGCGAACACCGGGGAGCTGTTTTTT. The variable domain in full, with the rest retrieved from reference TRBV28 and TRBJ2-2, is DVKVTQSSRYLVKRTGEKVFLECVQDMDHENMFWYRQDPGLGLRLIYFSYDVKMKEKGDIPEGYSVSREKKERFSLILESASTNQTSMYLCASSLVGLAGVMANTGELFFGEGSRLTVL.

A single count supports this clone. V is TRBV11-2 and J is TRBJ1-1; 7 positions match TRBD1. The length of the CDR3 is 14 residues. Unmatched junction bases numbered 8, after V lost 5 bases and J lost 5 bases. The germline V gene encodes CDR1 SGHAT and CDR2 FQNNGV. The chain's CDR3 is CASSAGQVRTEAFF. The CDR3, as DNA: TGTGCCAGCAGCGCCGGACAGGTAAGAACTGAAGCTTTCTTT.

This clone was detected only a few times. The rearrangement uses TRBV19 and TRBJ1-5; a possible D gene is TRBD1 (6 bases). The CDR3 is made up of 14 amino acids. CDR1 and CDR2 (germline): LNHDA, SQIVND (reference sequence). The germline V and J ends were trimmed by 6 bases and 6 bases, with 15 bases remaining between them. CDR3 amino acids: CASSPTGNGQPQHF. The CDR3 DNA sequence: TGTGCCAGTAGCCCAACAGGGAACGGTCAGCCCCAGCATTTT.

CDR3 in amino acids: CASSLYSLSYTF. The CDR3 DNA is TGTGCCAGCAGTTTATACTCGTTGAGCTACACCTTC. The chain combines TRBV28 with TRBJ1-2; D remains ambiguous. Germline CDR1 reads MDHEN; CDR2 reads SYDVKM. This CDR3 contains 12 residues. Trimming took off 1 base at V and 9 bases at J, with 9 bases between the two ends.

This clone has only one observation. The chain has TRBV19 and TRBJ1-5; possible D gene TRBD1, 5 bases. Trimming removed 5 bases at V and 2 bases at J, with 16 bases between. Per germline, CDR1 LNHDA and CDR2 SQIVND (reference sequence). CDR3 length: 16 amino acids. CDR3 amino acids: CASSFTRQKGNQPQHF. CDR3 sequence (DNA): TGTGCCAGTAGTTTCACCCGACAGAAGGGCAATCAGCCCCAGCATTTT.

The chain combines TRBV3-1 (or the pseudogene TRBV3-2) with TRBJ2-1; TRBD2 matches at 8 bases. The V and J ends lost 1 base and 8 bases, in that order; junction bases with no gene match: 10. The germline V gene encodes CDR1 LGHDT and CDR2 YNNKEL (reference sequence). There are 16 residues in the CDR3. The CDR3 DNA reads TGTGCCAGCAGCCAAGTCCCGGGACTAGTATCCCATGAGCAGTTCTTC. Amino acids: CASSQVPGLVSHEQFF.

V usage is TRBV28 and J usage is TRBJ2-5; no firm D call. This CDR3 spans 12 amino acids. With 7 bases removed from V and 1 base from J, the gap between germline ends came to 7 bases. Per the germline V gene, CDR1 is MDHEN and CDR2 is SYDVKM. The CDR3 is CASNSLQETQYF. The CDR3 DNA is TGTGCCAGCAACAGCCTCCAAGAGACCCAGTACTTC.

This clone has only a few counts. The genes are TRBV7-6 and TRBJ2-1; 7 bases map to TRBD2. Germline-derived CDR1 and CDR2 are SGHVS and FNYEAQ. V lost 1 base to trimming and J lost 2 bases; unmatched junction nucleotides: 5. This CDR3 has 16 residues. CDR3 sequence (DNA): TGTGCCAGCAGCTTAGGTCCGCGGGGGACCTACAATGAGCAGTTCTTC. It yields the protein CASSLGPRGTYNEQFF.

The chain recombines TRBV25-1 with TRBJ2-7, with D perhaps TRBD2 (5 bases). V lost 4 bases and J 9 bases, leaving 19 bases between the germline ends. Germline V gene sequence: CDR1 MGHDK, CDR2 SYGVNS. This CDR3 is built from 14 residues. The CDR3 spells CASSVGPDSGRQYF. For the CDR3, the DNA is TGTGCCAGCAGTGTAGGCCCGGACTCTGGGAGGCAGTACTTC.

The V call is TRBV7-6, the J call TRBJ1-6; a possible D gene is TRBD1 (6 bases). This CDR3 has 18 residues. Germline V gene lookup returns CDR1 SGHVS and CDR2 FNYEAQ. Trimming took off 4 bases at V and 5 bases at J, with 21 bases between the two ends. The CDR3 DNA is TGTGCCAGCAGCTCAGTGATCAGGGGAAGGGGAAATAATTCACCCCTCCACTTT. This encodes CASSSVIRGRGNNSPLHF.

This chain links TRBV3-1 (or the pseudogene TRBV3-2) with TRBJ2-3, with D possibly TRBD1 on 6 matching bases. The V end was cut by 0 bases, the J end by 1 base, with 8 bases between. The germline CDR1 and CDR2 sequences are LGHDT and YNNKEL (reference sequence). CDR3 length: 15 residues. The CDR3 region has the DNA TGTGCCAGCAGCCAAGAGAACAGGGGCACAGATACGCAGTATTTT. It encodes CASSQENRGTDTQYF.

This chain connects TRBV7-2 to TRBJ1-5, with 8 nucleotides matching TRBD1. There are 14 residues in the CDR3. CDR1 and CDR2 (germline): SGHTA, FQGNSA. V lost 5 bases to trimming and J lost 10 bases; unmatched junction nucleotides: 10. DNA of the CDR3: TGTGCCAGCAGCCAAGGACAGGGTTCGGGCCCCCAGCATTTT. It translates to CASSQGQGSGPQHF. The full variable domain, in which reference TRBV7-2 and TRBJ1-5 provide the parts outside the CDR3, is GAGVSQSPSNKVTEKGKDVELRCDPISGHTALYWYRQSLGQGLEFLIYFQGNSAPDKSGLPSDRFSAERTGGSVSTLTIQRTQQEDSAVYLCASSQGQGSGPQHFGDGTRLSIL.